A single sample gave rise to the 19 T cell receptor beta chains below, sequenced in a study of OX40 agonist ivuxolimab in advanced cancers. Assay used: immunoSEQ multiplex PCR; TCRdb lists only in-frame clones, some missing. There are some 11,000 clones in the sample; about three quarters occur only once, and around 11% lies in the top ten. The material was CD4+ or CD8+ T cells sorted from blood, obtained in a trial of the OX40 agonist ivuxolimab. These receptors originate from an adult with an advanced solid tumor such as melanoma, head and neck, liver or kidney cancer.

The chain uses TRBV2 and TRBJ2-7; 9 bases map to TRBD2. Per germline, CDR1 SNHLY and CDR2 FYNNEI. V was clipped by 5 bases and J by 1 base; unmatched bases: 9. This CDR3 is 16 amino acids long. CDR3: CASSPPSGGRSYEQYF. The CDR3 bases are TGTGCCAGCAGTCCCCCCAGCGGGGGGCGGTCCTACGAGCAGTACTTC. The variable domain in full, with the rest retrieved from reference TRBV2 and TRBJ2-7, is EPEVTQTPSHQVTQMGQEVILRCVPISNHLYFYWYRQILGQKVEFLVSFYNNEISEKSEIFDDQFSVERPDGSNFTLKIRSTKLEDSAMYFCASSPPSGGRSYEQYFGPGTRLTVT.

This clone was counted once. The J gene is TRBJ2-6, the V gene TRBV6-1; unclear D gene. Trimming removed 2 bases at V and 0 bases at J, with 5 bases between. CDR3 length: 15 residues. Germline V lookup: CDR1 MNHNS, CDR2 SASEGT. CDR3 residues: CASSEFYSGANVLTF. Written as DNA, the CDR3 is TGTGCCAGCAGTGAATTCTACTCTGGGGCCAACGTCCTGACTTTC.

This clone counts as medium-sized. The chain has TRBV2 and TRBJ2-7; D might be TRBD1 or TRBD2, each matching 7 bases. Germline V lookup: CDR1 SNHLY, CDR2 FYNNEI. Trimming left V 11 bases short and J 0 bases short, with 14 bases between. The CDR3 is 13 residues long. The CDR3 sequence is CAVQGGSSYEQYF. The CDR3 DNA sequence: TGTGCCGTCCAGGGGGGGAGCTCCTACGAGCAGTACTTC. The complete variable domain, with remaining parts taken from reference TRBV2 and TRBJ2-7, reads EPEVTQTPSHQVTQMGQEVILRCVPISNHLYFYWYRQILGQKVEFLVSFYNNEISEKSEIFDDQFSVERPDGSNFTLKIRSTKLEDSAMYFCAVQGGSSYEQYFGPGTRLTVT.

This chain joins TRBV19 and TRBJ2-1; TRBD2 matches 7 bases. With 5 bases clipped from V and 11 bases from J, the junction kept 9 bases outside the gene matches. Germline V gene sequence: CDR1 LNHDA, CDR2 SQIVND (reference sequence). The length of the CDR3 is 13 residues. The CDR3 region is CASSDTLAAKQFF. Here the CDR3 DNA reads TGTGCCAGTAGTGATACCCTAGCGGCAAAGCAGTTCTTC.

This clone is a singleton in its sample. CDR3 nucleotide sequence: TGTGCCAGCTCCCAGACTAGCGGGTCTAAGAACACCGGGGAGCTGTTTTTT. Its translation: CASSQTSGSKNTGELFF. The gene calls are TRBV18 and TRBJ2-2, with 10 positions matching TRBD2. Germline CDR1 KGHSH, CDR2 LQKENI. The junction had 8 bases not matched to a gene; V was cut back by 6 bases and J by 1 base. The CDR3 totals 17 residues.

This chain uses TRBV9 with TRBJ2-7, with TRBD2 matching 7 bases. CDR1 and CDR2 (germline): SGDLS, YYNGEE. This CDR3 is 14 amino acids long. V lost 4 bases, J lost 1 base, and 5 bases stayed unmatched. The CDR3 nucleotides are TGTGCCAGCAGCTTGGCGGGAGTATCCTACGAGCAGTACTTC. Its translation: CASSLAGVSYEQYF.

This chain connects TRBV19 to TRBJ2-7; TRBD1 aligns across 7 bases. CDR1 is LNHDA, CDR2 SQIVND, per germline (reference sequence). This CDR3 comprises 14 residues. The J segment lost 3 bases and the V segment lost 7 bases, leaving 9 bases of the junction unmatched. This CDR3 is CASTDRLRFYEQYF. CDR3 sequence (DNA): TGTGCCAGTACGGACAGGCTAAGGTTCTACGAGCAGTACTTC.

V gene TRBV6-5 combines with J gene TRBJ2-1, with D uncertain. The CDR3 consists of 12 residues. V gave up 8 bases and J gave up 8 bases, with 13 bases separating them. Germline-derived CDR1 and CDR2 are MNHEY and SVGAGI. This CDR3 reads CASRSSGHEQFF. Written as DNA, the CDR3 is TGTGCCAGCCGATCATCCGGGCATGAGCAGTTCTTC.

This clone is classed as medium-sized. This rearrangement joins TRBV4-1 to TRBJ1-2, with D hard to call. The CDR3 loop spans 14 amino acids. Germline lookup yields CDR1 MGHRA and CDR2 YSYEKL. Deletions cut 0 bases from V and 5 bases from J, with 10 bases between. The CDR3 is CASSQDRTEYGYTF. DNA of the CDR3: TGCGCCAGCAGCCAAGATCGGACGGAATATGGCTACACCTTC.

Sample share makes this clone medium-sized (0.01 to 0.1%). This chain connects TRBV28 to TRBJ1-1, with a possible D match to TRBD1 (5 bases). The ends were cut back, 3 bases at V and 7 bases at J, with 12 bases in the middle. The CDR3 length is 13 residues. CDR1 is MDHEN, CDR2 SYDVKM, per germline. The CDR3 nucleotides are TGTGCCAGCAGTTTCCGGGACGCCATTGAAGCTTTCTTT. Residues: CASSFRDAIEAFF.

This chain links TRBV6-5 with TRBJ1-2; D perhaps matches TRBD1 (6 bases). This CDR3 spans 14 amino acids. V was cut by 3 bases and J by 6 bases, with 14 bases left in between. CDR1 and CDR2 (germline): MNHEY, SVGAGI. In DNA, the CDR3 is TGTGCCAGCAGTTATAACGGACAGAGGAATGGCTACACCTTC. This sequence encodes CASSYNGQRNGYTF.

V gene TRBV7-9 combines with J gene TRBJ1-2; 8 bases line up with TRBD1. The germline gives CDR1 SEHNR, CDR2 FQNEAQ (reference sequence). CDR3 length: 16 residues. V lost 7 bases and J lost 7; bases outside the gene matches: 17. The CDR3 loop reads CASTKSGWQGARGYTF. CDR3 nucleotide sequence: TGTGCCAGCACCAAGTCAGGGTGGCAGGGGGCTCGTGGCTACACCTTC.

As regards this clone: Mismatch with germline at one junction end may stem from a read error. CDR3 amino acids: CAISESNNEQFF. DNA of the CDR3: TGTGCCATCAGTGAGTCGAACAATGAGCAGTTCTTC. This rearrangement joins TRBV6-5 to TRBJ2-1; D is uncertain. Germline CDR1 reads MNHEY; CDR2 reads SVGAGI. The CDR3 length is 12 residues.

This chain joins TRBV19 and TRBJ1-3; D possibly corresponds to TRBD1 (6 bases). Trimming removed 3 bases at V and 3 bases at J, with 6 bases between. The CDR3 contains 13 residues. Germline V gene lookup returns CDR1 LNHDA and CDR2 SQIVND (reference sequence). The CDR3, as DNA: TGTGCCAGTAGTATGGACAGTGGAAACACCATATATTTT. This translates into CASSMDSGNTIYF.

V usage is TRBV7-8 and J usage is TRBJ1-2; D gene unclear. This CDR3 has 16 residues. Trimming took 6 bases from V and 3 from J, leaving 20 bases between them. Germline V gene sequence: CDR1 SGHVS, CDR2 FQNEAQ. This chain's CDR3 is CASSLTLPNADYGYTF. The DNA for the CDR3 is TGTGCCAGCAGTTTAACGCTCCCGAACGCGGACTATGGCTACACCTTC.

The rearrangement uses TRBV6-6 and TRBJ2-5; 8 positions match TRBD2. From germline, CDR1 is MNHNY and CDR2 SVGAGI (reference sequence). This CDR3 has 14 amino acids. Trimming at V came to 6 bases and at J to 3 bases, leaving 6 bases not matched to a gene. The CDR3 coding sequence is TGTGCCAGCAGCCCCTACGGGGGGGAAGAGACCCAGTACTTC. Encoded protein: CASSPYGGEETQYF.

V usage is TRBV28 and J usage is TRBJ1-5; possible D gene TRBD1, 6 bases. V was cut by 5 bases and J by 5 bases, with 16 bases left in between. CDR3 length: 15 amino acids. CDR1 and CDR2 from the germline V gene are MDHEN and SYDVKM. The DNA for the CDR3 is TGTGCCAGCAGTCCGCGGGGGGGGGCTTATCAGCCCCAGCATTTT. Residues: CASSPRGGAYQPQHF.

The V gene is TRBV9, the J gene TRBJ2-3; 7 positions agree with TRBD2. Unmatched junction bases numbered 5, after V lost 0 bases and J lost 4 bases. Germline loops: CDR1 SGDLS, CDR2 YYNGEE. This CDR3 has 15 residues. CDR3 in amino acids: CASSVAGGNSDTQYF. As DNA, the CDR3 is TGTGCCAGCAGCGTAGCGGGGGGAAATTCAGATACGCAGTATTTT. Filled out from reference TRBV9 and TRBJ2-3, the complete variable domain reads DSGVTQTPKHLITATGQRVTLRCSPRSGDLSVYWYQQSLDQGLQFLIQYYNGEERAKGNILERFSAQQFPDLHSELNLSSLELGDSALYFCASSVAGGNSDTQYFGPGTRLTVL.

The chain has TRBV6-4 and TRBJ2-1, with TRBD2 matching 9 bases. Germline CDR1 MRHNA, CDR2 SNTAGT. The CDR3 sequence is 18 residues long. The V segment lost 6 bases and the J segment 5 bases; nucleotides outside the gene matches: 17. Here the CDR3 DNA reads TGTGCCAGCAGCGACACTTTTCGGGGAGCGGGGGGCCACAATGAGCAGTTCTTC. Translation: CASSDTFRGAGGHNEQFF.